Below are 26 T cell receptor beta chains sequenced from a single sample in a study of blood T cell repertoires in COVID-19. Here immunoSEQ multiplex PCR was the method, and the copy in TCRdb shows in-frame clones only, minus some. The table lists more than 250,000 clones, approximately 88% of them singletons, with roughly 1.7% in the top ten. Input material: peripheral blood. The receptors here all came from a woman in her 30s with COVID-19, enrolled during active disease.

V and J are TRBV5-1 and TRBJ2-1, with TRBD1 matching over 12 bases. CDR1 is SGHRS, CDR2 YFSETQ, per germline. After removal of 0 bases from V and 7 bases from J, the junction contained 8 bases not matched to a gene. CDR3 length: 17 amino acids. This CDR3 is CASSLGAGTGGNNEQFF. As DNA, the CDR3 is TGCGCCAGCAGCTTGGGGGCCGGGACAGGGGGCAATAATGAGCAGTTCTTC.

This clone was observed a handful of times. Here the CDR3 reads CATVDQDRSSYNSPLHF. The CDR3 DNA reads TGTGCCACCGTAGACCAGGACAGGAGCTCCTATAATTCACCCCTCCACTTT. The chain uses TRBV2 and TRBJ1-6; 7 nucleotides agree with TRBD1. CDR1 and CDR2 (germline): SNHLY, FYNNEI. The CDR3 has 17 residues. Unmatched junction bases numbered 12, after V lost 10 bases and J lost 0 bases.

The rearrangement links TRBV21-1 to TRBJ1-5; no DNA check was done on the table's D call, TRBD1. TRBV21-1 is listed as a pseudogene. This CDR3 is 16 amino acids long. The CDR3 nucleotides are TGTGCCAGCAGCTTAATACAGGGGGGTAGCAATCAGCCCCAGCATTTT. Translation: CASSLIQGGSNQPQHF.

The chain uses TRBV5-8 and TRBJ1-5; 9 nucleotides line up with TRBD1. The trim removed 4 bases at V and 6 bases at J, leaving 5 bases unmatched. This CDR3 is built from 14 residues. Germline V gives CDR1 SGHTS, CDR2 YDEGEE. CDR3 loop: CASSAGQGSQPQHF. As DNA, the CDR3 is TGTGCCAGCAGCGCCGGACAGGGGAGTCAGCCCCAGCATTTT.

The genes are TRBV2 and TRBJ1-3; no reliable D call. Deletions cut 6 bases from V and 0 bases from J, with 6 bases between. The CDR3 consists of 13 residues. Germline V gives CDR1 SNHLY, CDR2 FYNNEI. CDR3 region: CASRQSSGNTIYF. CDR3 sequence (DNA): TGTGCCAGCAGACAGAGCTCTGGAAACACCATATATTTT.

This chain joins TRBV19 and TRBJ1-6; TRBD1 matches 7 bases. Trimming at V came to 7 bases and at J to 10 bases, leaving 13 bases not matched to a gene. Looked up from germline, CDR1 is LNHDA and CDR2 is SQIVND (reference sequence). The CDR3 is 15 amino acids. DNA of the CDR3: TGTGCCAGTACTCTGGGACAGTCGGTTGGCTCACCCCTCCACTTT. It encodes CASTLGQSVGSPLHF.

V gene TRBV6-5 combines with J gene TRBJ1-1; TRBD1 matches at 7 bases. This CDR3 is built from 14 residues. With V trimmed by 7 bases and J by 4 bases, 9 bases remained unmatched. Germline V gene sequence: CDR1 MNHEY, CDR2 SVGAGI. In DNA, the CDR3 is TGTGCCAGCATGGAACAGGGGCTCAGCACTGAAGCTTTCTTT. Amino acids: CASMEQGLSTEAFF.

This clone was recorded once. The junction differs from germline at one of its ends, possibly a read error. V is TRBV13 and J is TRBJ2-1; 10 nucleotides agree with TRBD2. The V gene's germline CDR1 is PRHDT and CDR2 FYEKMQ (reference sequence). The CDR3 contains 14 residues. The CDR3, as DNA: TGTGCCAGCAGCTTAGGGCTAGCGGGGGCCAGCAGGATCTTC. It specifies CASSLGLAGASRIF.

The rearrangement uses TRBV10-1 and TRBJ1-5; D is unclear. This CDR3 contains 11 residues. Germline V CDR1 and CDR2: WNHNN, SYGVQD (reference sequence). The germline V and J ends were trimmed by 6 bases and 9 bases, with 9 bases remaining between them. CDR3 amino acids: CASSPGWPQHF. CDR3 bases: TGCGCCAGCAGCCCCGGGTGGCCCCAGCATTTT.

V gene TRBV27 combines with J gene TRBJ1-4; 8 nucleotides agree with TRBD1. The CDR3 is made up of 14 amino acids. V lost 6 bases to trimming and J lost 2 bases; unmatched junction nucleotides: 2. Germline CDR1 reads MNHEY; CDR2 reads SMNVEV (reference sequence). CDR3 coding DNA: TGTGCCAGCAGACGACAGGGGACTAATGAAAAACTGTTTTTT. Translated, it gives CASRRQGTNEKLFF.

The genes are TRBV9 and TRBJ2-5; tentative D call: TRBD2 (7 bases). There are 18 residues in the CDR3. Looked up from germline, CDR1 is SGDLS and CDR2 is YYNGEE. Trimming removed 0 bases from V and 1 base from J, with 19 bases in between. The CDR3 DNA sequence: TGTGCCAGCAGCGTAGCTGGGGGGGGCGCCGTCCCCCAAGAGACCCAGTACTTC. Its protein product is CASSVAGGGAVPQETQYF.

The chain recombines TRBV7-2 with TRBJ1-5; the match to TRBD1 covers 8 bases. The J segment lost 5 bases and the V segment lost 4 bases, leaving 10 bases of the junction unmatched. Germline-derived CDR1 and CDR2 are SGHTA and FQGNSA. This CDR3 region has 16 residues. CDR3 bases: TGTGCCAGCAGCTGGGGGGGACAGGTGTTACATCAGCCCCAGCATTTT. Translated, it gives CASSWGGQVLHQPQHF.

CDR3 sequence (DNA): TGCGCCAGCAGCCTACGGACAGGTTCAGATACGCAGTATTTT. It is translated as CASSLRTGSDTQYF. The genes are TRBV5-1 and TRBJ2-3; 7 bases match TRBD1. This CDR3 has 14 amino acids. Losses at the gene ends were 4 bases for V and 4 bases for J; bases not matched to a gene: 6. The germline gives CDR1 SGHRS, CDR2 YFSETQ.

The chain uses TRBV13 and TRBJ2-4, with D unresolved. Germline CDR1 and CDR2: PRHDT and FYEKMQ (reference sequence). The V gene lost 0 bases and the J gene lost 7 bases, with 10 bases spanning the gap. The CDR3 sequence is 14 residues long. The CDR3 reads CASSLGSLENIQYF. CDR3 bases: TGTGCCAGCAGCTTAGGGTCCTTGGAGAACATTCAGTACTTC.

This chain connects TRBV5-5 to TRBJ2-4; 7 bases map to TRBD1. The germline gives CDR1 SGHKS, CDR2 YYEKEE (reference sequence). The CDR3 consists of 15 residues. Trimming at V came to 1 base and at J to 7 bases, leaving 8 bases not matched to a gene. The chain's CDR3 is CASSLMEGGSNIQYF. CDR3 DNA: TGTGCCAGCAGCTTGATGGAAGGGGGCTCGAACATTCAGTACTTC.

The chain uses TRBV10-3 and TRBJ1-1; 8 positions match TRBD1. The CDR3 has 19 residues. Looked up from germline, CDR1 is ENHRY and CDR2 is SYGVKD. The V and J ends lost 0 bases and 0 bases, in that order; junction bases with no gene match: 12. For the CDR3, the DNA is TGTGCCATCAGTGAGTCGATCGGCTGGGACAGGCATCTGAACACTGAAGCTTTCTTT. Protein sequence: CAISESIGWDRHLNTEAFF.

V is TRBV2 and J is TRBJ2-6; TRBD2 agrees at 13 bases. The CDR3 runs 18 residues. Germline-derived CDR1 and CDR2 are SNHLY and FYNNEI. With 5 bases clipped from V and 1 base from J, the junction kept 5 bases outside the gene matches. The CDR3 here is CASSRTSGGLSGANVLTF. The DNA of the CDR3 is TGTGCCAGCAGTAGGACTAGCGGGGGACTATCTGGGGCCAACGTCCTGACTTTC.

The genes are TRBV7-6 and TRBJ1-2, with 9 positions matching TRBD1. Trimming removed 5 bases from V and 8 bases from J; junction bases left unmatched: 15. The CDR3 runs to 16 residues. Germline V gene data show CDR1 as SGHVS and CDR2 as FNYEAQ. CDR3 protein: CASSVGRDRDSRGYTF. CDR3 coding DNA: TGTGCCAGCAGCGTCGGACGGGACAGGGACTCGAGAGGCTACACCTTC.

The V call is TRBV6-5, the J call TRBJ2-7; TRBD2 aligns across 7 bases. Germline CDR1 is MNHEY and CDR2 is SVGAGI. This CDR3 spans 15 amino acids. V trimming: 0 bases; J trimming: 2 bases; junction bases outside the gene matches: 4. CDR3 bases: TGTGCCAGCAGTTACTCTCTAGCGGTTCCCTACGAGCAGTACTTC. Translation: CASSYSLAVPYEQYF.

Note on this clone: A read error may account for a junction end that differs from germline. The chain recombines TRBV5-4 with TRBJ1-2; D is uncertain. Germline CDR1 reads SGHNT; CDR2 reads YYREEE (reference sequence). The CDR3 sequence is 13 residues long. The CDR3 protein is CASSLVGLSLSAF. The CDR3 DNA follows: TGTGCCAGCAGCTTGGTCGGACTTTCCCTAAGCGCCTTC.

The genes are TRBV21-1 and TRBJ1-5; the listed D gene, TRBD1, was not tested against the DNA. TRBV21-1 is labeled a pseudogene. The CDR3 loop spans 18 amino acids. The CDR3 DNA is TGTGCCAGCAGCAAGGGATACGGGACAGGGCTACACAATCAGCCCCAGCATTTT. The encoded protein is CASSKGYGTGLHNQPQHF.

This clone was counted once. The chain combines TRBV5-5 with TRBJ2-4; D is unclear. This CDR3 is 16 amino acids long. Germline V gene lookup returns CDR1 SGHKS and CDR2 YYEKEE (reference sequence). V was pared by 0 bases and J by 0 bases, with 10 bases between. Here the CDR3 reads CASSLVWPLAKNIQYF. DNA of the CDR3: TGTGCCAGCAGCTTGGTTTGGCCTCTAGCCAAAAACATTCAGTACTTC. The whole variable domain, filled in from reference TRBV5-5 and TRBJ2-4, reads DAGVTQSPTHLIKTRGQQVTLRCSPISGHKSVSWYQQVLGQGPQFIFQYYEKEERGRGNFPDRFSARQFPNYSSELNVNALLLGDSALYLCASSLVWPLAKNIQYFGAGTRLSVL.

The rearrangement links TRBV28 to TRBJ2-5, with D uncertain. The V end was cut by 8 bases, the J end by 1 base, with 5 bases between. This CDR3 spans 11 amino acids. Germline CDR1 is MDHEN and CDR2 is SYDVKM. CDR3 protein: CASSGQETQYF. DNA for the CDR3: TGTGCCAGCTCGGGCCAAGAGACCCAGTACTTC.

This chain links TRBV5-6 with TRBJ2-5, with D possibly matching TRBD2 (6 bases). Trimming shortened V by 5 bases and J by 3 bases, and 11 bases separated the two germline ends. The CDR3 has 13 residues. In germline, CDR1 is SGHDT, CDR2 YYEEEE. CDR3: CASRRDGEETQYF. Written as DNA, the CDR3 is TGTGCCAGCAGGCGGGACGGGGAAGAGACCCAGTACTTC. Based on the CDR3 plus reference TRBV5-6 and TRBJ2-5, the full variable domain is DAGVTQSPTHLIKTRGQQVTLRCSPKSGHDTVSWYQQALGQGPQFIFQYYEEEERQRGNFPDRFSGHQFPNYSSELNVNALLLGDSALYLCASRRDGEETQYFGPGTRLLVL.

The V gene is TRBV6-5, the J gene TRBJ2-1, with 8 nucleotides matching TRBD2. CDR1 and CDR2 (germline): MNHEY, SVGAGI. CDR3 length: 14 residues. V shed 6 bases, J shed 1 base, and the junction held 2 bases outside the gene matches. The CDR3 nucleotides read TGTGCCAGCAGCGGGGGGGAGTCCTACAATGAGCAGTTCTTC. Residues: CASSGGESYNEQFF.

V usage is TRBV4-1 and J usage is TRBJ2-7; 7 bases line up with TRBD2. V trimming: 1 base; J trimming: 2 bases; junction bases outside the gene matches: 8. The CDR3 is made up of 16 amino acids. Germline values: CDR1 MGHRA, CDR2 YSYEKL. In DNA form, the CDR3 reads TGCGCCAGCAGCCAAGTGGATGTCGGGGGGACCTACGAGCAGTACTTC. Its translation: CASSQVDVGGTYEQYF.